This TCR beta chain was found in a study of blood T cell repertoires in COVID-19. V shed 6 bases, J shed 5 bases, and the junction held 8 bases outside the gene matches. The CDR3 has 16 amino acids. Germline V CDR1 and CDR2: MRHNA, SNTAGT. Some clones are missing from TCRdb's copy, which holds only in-frame ones; the method was immunoSEQ multiplex PCR. Seen here are over 400,000 clones, roughly 91% observed once, and the top ten hold around 8%. V and J are TRBV6-4 and TRBJ2-3; 13 nucleotides align to TRBD2. What was sequenced was peripheral blood. This TCR came from a woman between 45 and 65 years old with COVID-19, enrolled during active disease. This CDR3 reads CASRQEGLAGRDTQYF. The CDR3 DNA reads TGTGCCAGCAGACAAGAGGGACTAGCGGGGAGAGATACGCAGTATTTT.